Following are 12 T cell receptor beta chains from one sample sequenced in a study of blood T cell repertoires in COVID-19. TCRdb keeps only in-frame clones here, not all; method: immunoSEQ multiplex PCR. This sample has roughly 220,000 clones; around 86% occur once, and the top ten carry over 3%. Sequencing input: PBMCs or T cells enriched from blood (not recorded which). The receptors originated from a woman aged 40-49 years with acute COVID-19.

This clone is a singleton in its sample. The CDR3 is CASRDRGSNQPQHF. CDR3 DNA sequence: TGTGCCAGCAGAGACAGGGGGAGCAATCAGCCCCAGCATTTT. The chain employs TRBV27 and TRBJ1-5; TRBD1 aligns across 9 bases. The CDR3 has 14 amino acids. Trimming cost V 6 bases and J 1 base; bases outside gene matches: 1. Germline CDR1 and CDR2: MNHEY and SMNVEV (reference sequence).

The rearrangement joins TRBV27 to TRBJ2-2, with D unclear. The CDR3 loop spans 14 amino acids. Trimming left V 7 bases short and J 0 bases short, with 9 bases between. Germline CDR1 is MNHEY and CDR2 is SMNVEV (reference sequence). CDR3 sequence: CASTHKPNTGELFF. For the CDR3, the DNA is TGTGCCAGCACCCACAAACCGAACACCGGGGAGCTGTTTTTT.

The V and J genes are TRBV7-2 and TRBJ2-7; D possibly corresponds to TRBD1 (6 bases). CDR1 is SGHTA and CDR2 is FQGNSA in the germline V gene. Deletions cut 1 base from V and 2 bases from J, with 9 bases between. This CDR3 region has 14 residues. The CDR3 protein is CASSLGNRAYEQYF. The CDR3 DNA reads TGTGCCAGCAGCTTAGGTAACAGGGCCTACGAGCAGTACTTC.

The V gene is TRBV4-3, the J gene TRBJ2-1; D possibly corresponds to TRBD2 (5 bases). Trimming removed 0 bases at V and 4 bases at J, with 7 bases between. This CDR3 comprises 14 residues. From germline, CDR1 is LGHNA and CDR2 YSLEER. CDR3 residues: CASSQDSGYNEQFF. For the CDR3, the DNA is TGCGCCAGCAGCCAAGATTCGGGGTACAATGAGCAGTTCTTC.

V gene TRBV11-2 combines with J gene TRBJ2-7; 12 nucleotides match TRBD2. The CDR3 is 16 amino acids. J lost 4 bases, V lost 1 base, and 5 bases had no gene match. Looked up from germline, CDR1 is SGHAT and CDR2 is FQNNGV. The CDR3 sequence: CASSLGLAGVGYEQYF. CDR3 nucleotides: TGTGCCAGCAGCTTAGGACTAGCGGGGGTCGGTTACGAGCAGTACTTC.

This clone was seen just once. The V and J genes are TRBV2 and TRBJ1-1, with D unclear. Germline V gene lookup returns CDR1 SNHLY and CDR2 FYNNEI. V shed 5 bases and J shed 0 bases, with 7 bases lying between them. This CDR3 region has 13 residues. The CDR3 DNA reads as TGTGCCAGCAGTCGAACAGTGAACACTGAAGCTTTCTTT. Residues: CASSRTVNTEAFF. Full variable domain (outside the CDR3, taken from reference TRBV2 and TRBJ1-1): EPEVTQTPSHQVTQMGQEVILRCVPISNHLYFYWYRQILGQKVEFLVSFYNNEISEKSEIFDDQFSVERPDGSNFTLKIRSTKLEDSAMYFCASSRTVNTEAFFGQGTRLTVV.

The chain carries TRBV3-1 (or the pseudogene TRBV3-2) and TRBJ1-3; the D gene is possibly TRBD1 (6 bases). V was cut by 3 bases and J by 4 bases, with 19 bases left in between. The CDR3 runs to 17 residues. Germline CDR1 reads LGHDT; CDR2 reads YNNKEL (reference sequence). The DNA of the CDR3 is TGTGCCAGCAGCCAGCTACAGGGTCGTGATTCGGGAAACACCATATATTTT. As protein: CASSQLQGRDSGNTIYF.

The rearrangement links TRBV5-5 to TRBJ2-3; TRBD2 agrees at 10 bases. This CDR3 comprises 17 residues. CDR1 SGHKS and CDR2 YYEKEE come from the germline V gene (reference sequence). The V segment lost 0 bases and the J segment 0 bases; nucleotides outside the gene matches: 4. The CDR3 reads CASSLASLAGSTDTQYF. The CDR3, as DNA: TGTGCCAGCAGCTTGGCTTCACTAGCGGGAAGCACAGATACGCAGTATTTT.

CDR3 loop: CASSSGAELAKNIQYF. In DNA form, the CDR3 reads TGTGCCAGCAGCTCTGGGGCAGAGCTAGCCAAAAACATTCAGTACTTC. The gene calls are TRBV7-9 and TRBJ2-4; TRBD1 is a possible D gene (5 bases). CDR1 and CDR2 (germline): SEHNR, FQNEAQ (reference sequence). Trimming removed 4 bases from V and 0 bases from J, with 13 bases in between. The CDR3 sequence is 16 residues long.

The rearrangement joins TRBV5-5 to TRBJ1-4; tentatively, D is TRBD1 (5 bases). CDR1 and CDR2 (germline): SGHKS, YYEKEE (reference sequence). V was shortened by 4 bases and J by 11 bases, with 18 bases between the two germline ends. CDR3 size: 14 residues. In nucleotides, the CDR3 is TGTGCCAGCAGCCTGTGGAGCCGGGGGGATAAACTGTTTTTT. As protein: CASSLWSRGDKLFF.

The chain has TRBV2 and TRBJ1-2; D uncertain. Germline CDR1 SNHLY, CDR2 FYNNEI. Trimming stripped 7 bases from V and 2 bases from J, with 11 bases between. The CDR3 runs 13 residues. CDR3 coding DNA: TGTGCCAGCAATCCGACGGGGAACTATGGCTACACCTTC. The encoded protein is CASNPTGNYGYTF.

This clone came up a few times. The CDR3 DNA follows: TGTGCCAGCTCACCAAGTGATCAGGGCGGAGGCTACACCTTC. Encoded protein: CASSPSDQGGGYTF. V is TRBV18 and J is TRBJ1-2, with D maybe TRBD1 (5 bases). V was pared by 2 bases and J by 8 bases, with 15 bases between. CDR1 and CDR2 (germline): KGHSH, LQKENI. The CDR3 is made up of 14 amino acids. Filled out from reference TRBV18 and TRBJ1-2, the complete variable domain reads NAGVMQNPRHLVRRRGQEARLRCSPMKGHSHVYWYRQLPEEGLKFMVYLQKENIIDESGMPKERFSAEFPKEGPSILRIQQVVRGDSAAYFCASSPSDQGGGYTFGSGTRLTVV.